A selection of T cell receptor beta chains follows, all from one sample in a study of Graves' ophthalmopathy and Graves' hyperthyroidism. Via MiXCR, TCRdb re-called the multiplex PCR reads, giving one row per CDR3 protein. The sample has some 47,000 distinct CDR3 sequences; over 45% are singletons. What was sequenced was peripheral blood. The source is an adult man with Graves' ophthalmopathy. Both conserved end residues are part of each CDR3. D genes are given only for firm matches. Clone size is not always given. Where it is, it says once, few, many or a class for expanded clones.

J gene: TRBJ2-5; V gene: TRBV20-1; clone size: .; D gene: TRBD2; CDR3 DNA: TGCAGTGCTAGAGACAATACGGGGGACTACCCCCCCATTAAAGAGACCCAGTACTTC; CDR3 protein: CSARDNTGDYPPIKETQYF
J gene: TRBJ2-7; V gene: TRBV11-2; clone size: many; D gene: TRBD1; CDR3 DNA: TGTGCCAGCAGCTTGGGACAGGTCTACGAGCAGTACTTC; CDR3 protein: CASSLGQVYEQYF
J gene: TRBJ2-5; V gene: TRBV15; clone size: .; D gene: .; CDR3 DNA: TGTGCCACCAGCAGAGATCTTGTACAAGAGACCCAGTACTTC; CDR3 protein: CATSRDLVQETQYF
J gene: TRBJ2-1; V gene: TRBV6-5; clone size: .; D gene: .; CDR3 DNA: TGTGCCAGCAGCTGGAGGGCGGGAAAAGAGCAGTTCTTC; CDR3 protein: CASSWRAGKEQFF
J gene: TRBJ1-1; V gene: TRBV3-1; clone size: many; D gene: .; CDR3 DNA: TGTGCCAGCAGCCTACGGGGCGCTGAAGCTTTCTTT; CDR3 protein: CASSLRGAEAFF
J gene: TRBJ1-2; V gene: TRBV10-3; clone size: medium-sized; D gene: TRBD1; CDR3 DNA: TGTGCCACCGCAGGGGGTGGATATGGCTACACCTTC; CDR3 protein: CATAGGGYGYTF
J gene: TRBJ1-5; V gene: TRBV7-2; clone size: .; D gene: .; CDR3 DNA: TGTGCCAGCAGCTTAGTGACCGGGAGTCAGCCCCAGCATTTT; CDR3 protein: CASSLVTGSQPQHF
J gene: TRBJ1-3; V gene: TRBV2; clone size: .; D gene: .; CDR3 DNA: TGTGCCAGCTCACAGGGTCTTAACACCATATGTTTT; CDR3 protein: CASSQGLNTICF
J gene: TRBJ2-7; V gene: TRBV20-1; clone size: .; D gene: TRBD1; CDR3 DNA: TGCAGTGCACAGGGGACCTACGAGCAGTACTTC; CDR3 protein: CSAQGTYEQYF
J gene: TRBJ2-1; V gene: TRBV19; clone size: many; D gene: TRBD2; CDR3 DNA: TGTGCCAGTAGATCAGCGGGGGGGAACCCCAATGAGCAGTTCTTC; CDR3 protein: CASRSAGGNPNEQFF
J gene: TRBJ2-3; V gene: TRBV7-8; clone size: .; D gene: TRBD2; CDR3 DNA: TGTGCCAGCAGCCGAGCGGGGGCCTCGACAGCTGAGCAGTATTTT; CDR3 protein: CASSRAGASTAEQYF
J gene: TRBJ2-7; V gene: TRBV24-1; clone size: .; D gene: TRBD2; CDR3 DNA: TGTGCCACCAGTGAATACGGATTCACTAGCGGACACTACGAGCAGTACTTC; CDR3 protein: CATSEYGFTSGHYEQYF
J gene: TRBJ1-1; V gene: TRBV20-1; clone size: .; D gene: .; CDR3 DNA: TGCAGTGCTAGAGCCAAGCGGCAGGGGACAACTGAAGCTTTCTTT; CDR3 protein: CSARAKRQGTTEAFF
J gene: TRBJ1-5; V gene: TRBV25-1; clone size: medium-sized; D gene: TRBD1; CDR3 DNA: TGTGCCAGCAGTGCCGTCGGGACAGTGAGCAATCAGCCCCAGCATTTT; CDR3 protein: CASSAVGTVSNQPQHF
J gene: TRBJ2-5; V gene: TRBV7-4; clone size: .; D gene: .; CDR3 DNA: TGTGCCAGCAGCCCTTCGGGCGGGACCCAGTACTTC; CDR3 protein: CASSPSGGTQYF
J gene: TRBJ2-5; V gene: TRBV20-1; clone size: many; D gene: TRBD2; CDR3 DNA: TGCAGTGCTAAGCTAGCGGGAGCGTTACGAGAGACCCAGTACTTC; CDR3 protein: CSAKLAGALRETQYF
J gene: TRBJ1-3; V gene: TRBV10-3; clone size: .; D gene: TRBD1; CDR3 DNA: TGTGCCATCAGTGGAGACAGGGCTGGAAACACCATATATTTT; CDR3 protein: CAISGDRAGNTIYF
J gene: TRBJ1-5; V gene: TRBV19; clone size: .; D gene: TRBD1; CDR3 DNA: TGTGCCAGTAGTTCCAGGGGGCCCTGCAATCAGCCCCAGCATTTT; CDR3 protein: CASSSRGPCNQPQHF
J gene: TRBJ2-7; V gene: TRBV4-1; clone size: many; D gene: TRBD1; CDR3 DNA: TGCGCCAGCAGCTCTGGGGACAGAAGCTCCTACGAGCAGTACTTC; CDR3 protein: CASSSGDRSSYEQYF
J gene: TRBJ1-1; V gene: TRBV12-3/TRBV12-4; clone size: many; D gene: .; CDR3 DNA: TGTGCCAGCAGTTTCTGGTCCGGGGCTGAAGCTTTCTTT; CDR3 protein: CASSFWSGAEAFF
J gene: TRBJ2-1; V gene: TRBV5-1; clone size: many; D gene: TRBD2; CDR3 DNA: TGCGCCAGCAGCTTTAGTAGCGGGAGTCTTGATGAGCAGTTCTTC; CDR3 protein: CASSFSSGSLDEQFF
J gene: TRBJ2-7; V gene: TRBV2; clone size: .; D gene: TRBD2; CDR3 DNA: TGTGCCAGCCAGGGGACTAGCGGACACTACGAGCAGTACTTC; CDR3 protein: CASQGTSGHYEQYF
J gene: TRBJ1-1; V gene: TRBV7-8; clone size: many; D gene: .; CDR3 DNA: TGTGCCAGCAGTTTCCAACCGGGAAACACTGAAGCTTTCTTT; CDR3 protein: CASSFQPGNTEAFF
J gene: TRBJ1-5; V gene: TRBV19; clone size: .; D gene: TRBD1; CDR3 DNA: TGTGCCAGCGGAAGACGGGGGGACAGTTCCACCAATCAGCCCCAGCATTTT; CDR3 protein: CASGRRGDSSTNQPQHF
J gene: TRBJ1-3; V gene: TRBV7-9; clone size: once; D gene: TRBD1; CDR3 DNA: TGCGCCAGCAGCTTAGACAGGGTGACTGGAAACACCATACATTTT; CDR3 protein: CASSLDRVTGNTIHF
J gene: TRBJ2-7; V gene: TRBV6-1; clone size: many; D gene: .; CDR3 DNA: TGTGCCAGCAGTGAAGGACACGAGCAGTACTTC; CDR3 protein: CASSEGHEQYF
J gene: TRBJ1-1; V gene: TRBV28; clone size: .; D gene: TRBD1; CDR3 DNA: TGTGCCAGCAGTTTAAGACAGGGGGCCCCGAACACTGAAGCTTTCTTT; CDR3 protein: CASSLRQGAPNTEAFF
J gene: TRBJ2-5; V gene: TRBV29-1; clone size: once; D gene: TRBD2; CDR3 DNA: TGCAGCTTCCGTCTAGCGGGGAACCACCAAGAGACCCAGTACTTC; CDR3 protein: CSFRLAGNHQETQYF
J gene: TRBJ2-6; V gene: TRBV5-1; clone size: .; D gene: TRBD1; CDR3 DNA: TGCGCCAGCAGCGCGACAGGGCCGAGTGCTGGGGCCAACGTCCTGACTTTC; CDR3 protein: CASSATGPSAGANVLTF
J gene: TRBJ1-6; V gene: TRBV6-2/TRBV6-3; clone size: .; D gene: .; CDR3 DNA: TGTGCCACCAGCAGCAGCTTGGACTTCAGATACCTCCACTTT; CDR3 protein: CATSSSLDFRYLHF
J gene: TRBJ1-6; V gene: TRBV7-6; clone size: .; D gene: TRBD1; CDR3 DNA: TGTGCCAGCAGCTCACAGGGGGATTCACCCCTCCACTTT; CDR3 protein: CASSSQGDSPLHF
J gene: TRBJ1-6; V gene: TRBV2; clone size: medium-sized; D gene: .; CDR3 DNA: TGTGCCGGCGAAACAGGCTCTTCACCCCTCCACTTT; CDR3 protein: CAGETGSSPLHF
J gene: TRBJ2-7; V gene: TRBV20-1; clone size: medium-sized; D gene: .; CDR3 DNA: TGCAGTGCTAGTGGTGGGGCGGGCGAGCAGTACTTC; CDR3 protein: CSASGGAGEQYF
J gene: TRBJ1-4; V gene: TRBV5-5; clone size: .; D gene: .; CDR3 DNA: TGTGCCAGCAGCTTGACCGGTGAAAAACTGTTTTTT; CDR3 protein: CASSLTGEKLFF
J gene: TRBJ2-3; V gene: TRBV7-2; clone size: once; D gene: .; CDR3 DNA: TGTGCCAGCAGCATAGGGGTCGGGATTCTCACAGATACGCAGTATTTT; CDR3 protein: CASSIGVGILTDTQYF
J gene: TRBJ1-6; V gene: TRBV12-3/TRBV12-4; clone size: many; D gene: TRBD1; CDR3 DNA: TGTGCCAGCAGTATTGAGACGGGACAGGGTTTTTCACCCCTCCACTTT; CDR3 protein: CASSIETGQGFSPLHF
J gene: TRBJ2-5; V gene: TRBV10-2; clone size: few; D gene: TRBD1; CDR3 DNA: TGCGCCAGCAGGGGGGGGACAGGGGCCCAAGAGACCCAGTACTTC; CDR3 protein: CASRGGTGAQETQYF
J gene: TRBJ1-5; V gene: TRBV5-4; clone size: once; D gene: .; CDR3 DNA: TGTGCCGGCAGCTTGGGGCCGGCCATCCCCACCACAGATACGCAGCATTTT; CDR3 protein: CAGSLGPAIPTTDTQHF
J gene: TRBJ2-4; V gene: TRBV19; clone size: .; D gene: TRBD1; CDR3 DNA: TGTGCCAGTAGTACGGGGACAGGACGACCCCAGGTAGCCCAAAACATTCAGTACTTC; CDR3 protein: CASSTGTGRPQVAQNIQYF
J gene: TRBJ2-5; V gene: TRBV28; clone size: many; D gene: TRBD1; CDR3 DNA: TGTGCCAGCAGTTCCCTACGGGACAGGGGGCGAGGCCAGTACTTC; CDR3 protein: CASSSLRDRGRGQYF
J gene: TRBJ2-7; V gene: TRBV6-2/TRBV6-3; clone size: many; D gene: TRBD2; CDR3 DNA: TGTGCCAGCAGTTACTCTTACGGGAGGGGTCATAGCTCCTACGAGCAGTACTTC; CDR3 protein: CASSYSYGRGHSSYEQYF
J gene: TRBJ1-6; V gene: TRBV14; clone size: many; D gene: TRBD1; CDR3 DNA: TGTGCCAGCAGCCCGAGAGGGGGCGTCGATTCACCCCTCCACTTT; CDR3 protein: CASSPRGGVDSPLHF
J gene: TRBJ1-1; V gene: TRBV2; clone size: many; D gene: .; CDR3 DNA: TGTGCCAGCAGTGAGGGACTTCGGAACACTGAAGCTTTCTTT; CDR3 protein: CASSEGLRNTEAFF
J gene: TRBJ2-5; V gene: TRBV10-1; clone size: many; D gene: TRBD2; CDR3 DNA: TGCGCCAGCAGTCCCCCCGGGAAGCGGGGGGAGACCCAGTACTTC; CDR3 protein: CASSPPGKRGETQYF
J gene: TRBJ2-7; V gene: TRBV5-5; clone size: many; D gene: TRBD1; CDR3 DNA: TGTGCCAGCAGGTCCGGGACAGGGGCCTACGAGCAGTACTTC; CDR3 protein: CASRSGTGAYEQYF
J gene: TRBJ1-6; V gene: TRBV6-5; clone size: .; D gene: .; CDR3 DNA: TGTGCCAGCAGTTACTCGATAAGACAGCCTAATTCACCCCTCCACTTT; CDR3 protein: CASSYSIRQPNSPLHF
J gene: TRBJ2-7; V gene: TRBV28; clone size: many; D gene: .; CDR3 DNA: TGTGCCAGCAGATATCACTATGGGGGGTACGAGCAGTACTTC; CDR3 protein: CASRYHYGGYEQYF
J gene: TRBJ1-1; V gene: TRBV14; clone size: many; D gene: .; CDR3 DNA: TGTGCCAGCAGCCAAGTGAAGGGGCCCTCCGTCGCTGAAGCTTTCTTT; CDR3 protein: CASSQVKGPSVAEAFF
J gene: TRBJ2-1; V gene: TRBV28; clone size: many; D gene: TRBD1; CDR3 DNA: TGTGCCAGCAGTCTCCGACAGGGGGCAAATGAGCAGTTCTTC; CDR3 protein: CASSLRQGANEQFF
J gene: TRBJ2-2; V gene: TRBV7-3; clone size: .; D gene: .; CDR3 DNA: TGTGCCAGCAGCTTAGATCGCCCCGCCCGTGATTTT; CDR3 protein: CASSLDRPARDF
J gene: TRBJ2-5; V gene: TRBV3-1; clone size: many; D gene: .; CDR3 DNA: TGTGCCAGCAGGGACGGGAAAGAGACCCAGTACTTC; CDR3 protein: CASRDGKETQYF
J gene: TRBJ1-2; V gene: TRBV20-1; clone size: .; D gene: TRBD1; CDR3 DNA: TGCAGTGCTAGACTACAGGGGACTAACTATGGCTACACCTTC; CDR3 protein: CSARLQGTNYGYTF
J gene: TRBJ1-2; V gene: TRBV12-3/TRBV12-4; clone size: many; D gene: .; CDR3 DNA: TGTGCCAGCAGTGCCGCCAAGGGTTACACCTTC; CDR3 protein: CASSAAKGYTF
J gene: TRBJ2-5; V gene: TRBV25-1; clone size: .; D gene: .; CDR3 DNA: TGTGCCAGCCGGCGAGTTGGTTGGGGAGAGACCCAGTACTTC; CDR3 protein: CASRRVGWGETQYF
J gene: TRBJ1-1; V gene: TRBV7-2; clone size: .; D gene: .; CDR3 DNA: TGTGCCAGCAGCTTAATTTTGGTGAACACTGAAGCTTTCTTT; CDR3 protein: CASSLILVNTEAFF
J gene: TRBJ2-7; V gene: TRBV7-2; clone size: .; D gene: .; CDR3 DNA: TGTGCCAGCAGCTTAGAGGGGTTCTACGAGCAGTACTTC; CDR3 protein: CASSLEGFYEQYF
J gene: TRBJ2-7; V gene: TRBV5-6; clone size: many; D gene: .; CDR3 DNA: TGTGCCAGCAGCTGGGGGAAATACGAGCAGTACTTC; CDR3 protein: CASSWGKYEQYF